The clone carrying this T cell receptor beta chain has a count of ten or more. With 0 bases clipped from V and 1 base from J, the junction kept 6 bases outside the gene matches. The CDR3 contains 16 residues. Germline CDR1 reads LGHNA; CDR2 reads YNFKEQ. The sample originates from a study of T-cell reconstitution after alpha-beta-depleted transplantation in children. Library preparation (for TCRbeta) was performed with unique molecular identifiers. TCRdb passed the PCR reads through MiXCR, listing each CDR3 protein once. The sample yields roughly 350,000 distinct CDR3 sequences, 15% to 20% seen once. This clonotype was sampled from a male patient aged 2 to 10 who had a stem cell transplant for acute lymphoblastic leukemia, so the T cells may come from the graft donor. The sequenced sample was PBMCs, mostly from graft donor cells, obtained 360 days after TCRalphabeta/CD19-depleted stem cell transplant. The genes are TRBV4-2 and TRBJ2-7; 7 bases line up with TRBD1. The CDR3 DNA reads TGTGCCAGCAGCCAAGATTCGACAGGGAGATCCTACGAGCAGTACTTC. As protein: CASSQDSTGRSYEQYF.